This T cell receptor beta chain was recovered during a study of blood T cell repertoires in COVID-19. Trimming took off 7 bases at V and 0 bases at J, with 12 bases between the two ends. Per germline, CDR1 LNHDA and CDR2 SQIVND (reference sequence). The CDR3 length is 14 residues. In the original analysis: Quantification of nucleated cells was approximated via reference gene primer amplification. Profiled with immunoSEQ multiplex PCR; TCRdb holds only in-frame clones, not every one. V and J calls and clone size are given by that table; D and trimming were obtained from the DNA. The table lists about 270,000 clones, 70% to 90% of them singletons.

The sequenced material came from PBMCs or T cells enriched from blood (not recorded which). This chain connects TRBV19 to TRBJ1-2, with a possible D match to TRBD1 (5 bases). The receptor was isolated from a woman between 50 and 59 years old with acute COVID-19. This CDR3 reads CASTQGRANYGYTF. The CDR3 nucleotides read TGTGCCAGTACCCAGGGAAGAGCTAACTATGGCTACACCTTC.